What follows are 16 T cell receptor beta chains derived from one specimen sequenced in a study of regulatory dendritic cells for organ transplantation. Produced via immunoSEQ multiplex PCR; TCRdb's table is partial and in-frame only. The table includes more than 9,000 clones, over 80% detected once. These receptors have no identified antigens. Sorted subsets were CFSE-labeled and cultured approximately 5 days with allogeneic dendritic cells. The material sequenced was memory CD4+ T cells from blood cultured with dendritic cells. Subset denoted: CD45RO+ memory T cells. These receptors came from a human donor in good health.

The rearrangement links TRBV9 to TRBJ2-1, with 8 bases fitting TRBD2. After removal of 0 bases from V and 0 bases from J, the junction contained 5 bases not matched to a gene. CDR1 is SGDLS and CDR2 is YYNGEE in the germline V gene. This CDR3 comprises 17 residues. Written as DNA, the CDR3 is TGTGCCAGCAGCGTAGGGCTAGCGGGTAGCTCCTACAATGAGCAGTTCTTC. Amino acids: CASSVGLAGSSYNEQFF.

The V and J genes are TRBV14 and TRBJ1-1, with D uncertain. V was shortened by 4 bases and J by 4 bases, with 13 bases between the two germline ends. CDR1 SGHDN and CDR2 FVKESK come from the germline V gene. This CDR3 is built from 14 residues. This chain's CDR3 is CASSPRVYGTEAFF. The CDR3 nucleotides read TGTGCCAGCAGCCCGAGGGTATACGGCACTGAAGCTTTCTTT.

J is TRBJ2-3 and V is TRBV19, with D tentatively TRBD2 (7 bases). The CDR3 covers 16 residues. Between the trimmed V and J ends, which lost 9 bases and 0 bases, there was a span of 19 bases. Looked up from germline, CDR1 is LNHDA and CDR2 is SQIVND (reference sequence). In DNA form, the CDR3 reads TGTGCCAGCTCTGGGGAGGGACACCCTAGCACAGATACGCAGTATTTT. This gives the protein CASSGEGHPSTDTQYF. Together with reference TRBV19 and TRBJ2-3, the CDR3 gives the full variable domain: DGGITQSPKYLFRKEGQNVTLSCEQNLNHDAMYWYRQDPGQGLRLIYYSQIVNDFQKGDIAEGYSVSREKKESFPLTVTSAQKNPTAFYLCASSGEGHPSTDTQYFGPGTRLTVL.

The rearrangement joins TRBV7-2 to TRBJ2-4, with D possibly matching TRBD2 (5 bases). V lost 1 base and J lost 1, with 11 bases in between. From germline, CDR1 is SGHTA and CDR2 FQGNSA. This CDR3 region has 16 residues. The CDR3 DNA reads TGTGCCAGCAGCTTAGATGGGAGCATGGCCAAAAACATTCAGTACTTC. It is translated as CASSLDGSMAKNIQYF.

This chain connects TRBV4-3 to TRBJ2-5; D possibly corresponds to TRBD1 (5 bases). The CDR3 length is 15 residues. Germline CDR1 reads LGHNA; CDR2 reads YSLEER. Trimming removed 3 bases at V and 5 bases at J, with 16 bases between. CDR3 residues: CASSHGSGILETQYF. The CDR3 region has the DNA TGCGCCAGCAGCCACGGGTCAGGGATTTTGGAGACCCAGTACTTC.

CDR3 amino acids: CASNNGGYEQYF. CDR3 nucleotide sequence: TGCGCCAGCAATAACGGGGGATACGAGCAGTACTTC. This chain connects TRBV10-2 to TRBJ2-7, with D perhaps TRBD2 (6 bases). The ends were cut back, 7 bases at V and 4 bases at J, with 11 bases in the middle. The length of the CDR3 is 12 residues. Germline loops: CDR1 WSHSY, CDR2 SAAADI.

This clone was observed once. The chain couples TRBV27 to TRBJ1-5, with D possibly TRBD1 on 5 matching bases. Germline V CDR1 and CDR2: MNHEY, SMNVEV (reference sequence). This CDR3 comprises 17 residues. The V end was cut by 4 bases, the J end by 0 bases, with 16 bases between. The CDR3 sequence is CASSSRGRDYSNQPQHF. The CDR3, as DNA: TGTGCCAGCAGTTCCCGGGGACGCGATTATAGCAATCAGCCCCAGCATTTT.

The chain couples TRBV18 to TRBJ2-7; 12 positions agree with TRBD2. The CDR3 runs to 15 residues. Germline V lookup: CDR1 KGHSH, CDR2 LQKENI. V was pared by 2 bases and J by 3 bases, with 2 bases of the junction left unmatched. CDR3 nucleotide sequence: TGTGCCAGCTCACCAACGACTAGCGGGAGCTACGAGCAGTACTTC. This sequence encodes CASSPTTSGSYEQYF.

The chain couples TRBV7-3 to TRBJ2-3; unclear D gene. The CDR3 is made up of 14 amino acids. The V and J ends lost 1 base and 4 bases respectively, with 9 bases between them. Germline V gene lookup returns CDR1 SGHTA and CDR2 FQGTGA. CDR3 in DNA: TGTGCCAGCAGCTTAAACCCCTCACCAGATACGCAGTATTTT. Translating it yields CASSLNPSPDTQYF.

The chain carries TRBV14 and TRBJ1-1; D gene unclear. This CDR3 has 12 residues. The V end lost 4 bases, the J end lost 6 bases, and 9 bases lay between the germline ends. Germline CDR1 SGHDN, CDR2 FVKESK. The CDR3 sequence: CASSLLGAEAFF. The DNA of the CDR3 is TGTGCCAGCAGCCTCCTCGGGGCTGAAGCTTTCTTT.

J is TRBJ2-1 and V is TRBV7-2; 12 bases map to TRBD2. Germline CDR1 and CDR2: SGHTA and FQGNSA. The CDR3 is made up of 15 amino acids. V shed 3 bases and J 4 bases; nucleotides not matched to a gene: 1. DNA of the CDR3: TGTGCCAGCAGCTTTGGACTAGCGGGATACAATGAGCAGTTCTTC. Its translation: CASSFGLAGYNEQFF.

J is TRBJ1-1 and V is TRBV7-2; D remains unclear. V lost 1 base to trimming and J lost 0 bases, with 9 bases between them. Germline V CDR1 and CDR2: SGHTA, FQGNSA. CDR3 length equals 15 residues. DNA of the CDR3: TGTGCCAGCAGCTTAGTTCCGGGGATGAACACTGAAGCTTTCTTT. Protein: CASSLVPGMNTEAFF.

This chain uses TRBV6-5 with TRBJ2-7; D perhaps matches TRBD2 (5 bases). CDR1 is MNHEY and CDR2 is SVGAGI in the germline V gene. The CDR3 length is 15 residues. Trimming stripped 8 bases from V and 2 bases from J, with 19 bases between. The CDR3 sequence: CASRRTLQGTYEQYF. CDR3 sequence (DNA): TGTGCCAGCCGCAGGACTCTTCAAGGGACCTACGAGCAGTACTTC.

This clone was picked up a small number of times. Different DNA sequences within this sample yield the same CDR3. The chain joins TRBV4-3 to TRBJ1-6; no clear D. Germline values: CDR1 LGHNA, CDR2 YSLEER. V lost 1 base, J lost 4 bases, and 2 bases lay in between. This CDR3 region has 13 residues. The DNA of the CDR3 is TGCGCCAGCAGCCAAGCTTATAATTCACCCCTCCACTTT. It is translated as CASSQAYNSPLHF.

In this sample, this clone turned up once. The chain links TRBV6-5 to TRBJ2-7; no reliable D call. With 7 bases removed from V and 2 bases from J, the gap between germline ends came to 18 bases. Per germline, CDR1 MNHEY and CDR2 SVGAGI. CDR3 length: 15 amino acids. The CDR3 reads CASKRAMQAAYEQYF. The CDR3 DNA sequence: TGTGCCAGCAAAAGGGCTATGCAGGCCGCCTACGAGCAGTACTTC.

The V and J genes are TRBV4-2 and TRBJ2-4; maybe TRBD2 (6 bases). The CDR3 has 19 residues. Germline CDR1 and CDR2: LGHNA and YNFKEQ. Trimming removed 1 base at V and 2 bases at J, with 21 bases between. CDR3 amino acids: CASSQAAFGAAGTKNIQYF. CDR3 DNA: TGTGCCAGCAGCCAAGCTGCTTTTGGGGCGGCGGGGACCAAAAACATTCAGTACTTC.